Included here is one T cell receptor (beta chain) sequence, with context. Its antigen is still unknown. Each patient relapsed following autologous stem cell transplantation, and prior brentuximab vedotin exposure differed. Libraries were prepared by immunoSEQ multiplex PCR; TCRdb keeps only in-frame clonotypes and omits some of them. Among 46,000 or so clones, about nine tenths were seen once, and the ten largest hold just over 9%. CDR3 length: 15 amino acids. Per germline, CDR1 MNHEY and CDR2 SMNVEV (reference sequence). Trimming cost V 3 bases and J 7 bases; bases outside gene matches: 5. This sample stems from a study of PD-1 blockade in classical Hodgkin lymphoma. Findings and limits, study-wide: Complete responders started with a diversity level that resembled newly diagnosed patients at baseline.

This material consisted of peripheral blood mononuclear cells (PBMCs), taken at baseline. This clonotype was sampled from a human donor with classical Hodgkin lymphoma. V and J are TRBV27 and TRBJ2-1, with 11 bases aligning to TRBD2. CDR3 nucleotides: TGTGCCAGCAGTTTGATAGCGGGAGGGGTTAATGAGCAGTTCTTC. Its protein product is CASSLIAGGVNEQFF.